Shown below are 17 T cell receptor beta chains from a single sample sequenced in a study of T-cell memory formation after mild COVID-19 (dated by TCRdb to about 2021). The library was made by 5' RACE. Reads for this sample came from an Illumina NovaSeq 6000. TCRdb itself trimmed the public reads at Q25 with fastp, ran MiXCR and retained productive beta chains. Rows are combined by CDR3 protein, so each entry shows the most common genes and DNA. Present in this sample are about 560,000 distinct CDR3 sequences, approximately 21% of which were seen just once. The ten largest clones represent about 8.4% of the sample. The sequencing input was PBMCs or a T cell subset sorted from them (not recorded which). Source of these receptors: an adult woman who had mild COVID-19 (a few samples of this study predate the infection). The sample titles of this study are shuffled in the database, so cell type and time point are left out; the donor was told from shared clones.

The chain employs TRBV21-1 and TRBJ1-1. TRBV21-1 is described as a pseudogene. The CDR3 runs to 15 residues. Here the CDR3 DNA reads TGTGCCAGCAGCGGGGAAAAACACCCTCTCACTGAAGCTTTCTTT. Residues: CASSGEKHPLTEAFF.

This clonotype was counted many times. The chain joins TRBV7-8 to TRBJ2-1, with D maybe TRBD2 (6 bases). V lost 5 bases to trimming and J lost 10 bases, with 21 bases between them. The CDR3 length is 15 residues. Germline lookup yields CDR1 SGHVS and CDR2 FQNEAQ. CDR3 loop: CASSTLRDFAQEQFF. Here the CDR3 DNA reads TGTGCCAGCAGCACACTCAGGGACTTTGCTCAGGAGCAGTTCTTC.

The V and J genes are TRBV5-1 and TRBJ2-7, with 8 bases that match TRBD1. With V trimmed by 4 bases and J by 7 bases, 13 bases remained unmatched. Germline V gene lookup returns CDR1 SGHRS and CDR2 YFSETQ. The CDR3 spans 15 residues. In nucleotides, the CDR3 is TGCGCCAGCAGCGCGACAGGGACAGGTCCTTGGGAGCAGTACTTC. Protein sequence: CASSATGTGPWEQYF.

This clonotype was observed a handful of times. CDR3 amino acids: CASSPTLNIQGGYTF. The CDR3 DNA follows: TGTGCCAGCAGCCCGACTTTAAATATTCAGGGGGGCTACACCTTC. V and J are TRBV5-8 and TRBJ1-2; D is perhaps TRBD1 (6 bases). Looked up from germline, CDR1 is SGHTS and CDR2 is YDEGEE. CDR3 size: 15 residues. V was shortened by 4 bases and J by 8 bases, with 21 bases between the two germline ends.

V is TRBV11-2 and J is TRBJ2-3; 9 bases match TRBD2. The CDR3 runs 17 residues. CDR1 is SGHAT, CDR2 FQNNGV, per germline. The V segment lost 4 bases and the J segment 5 bases; nucleotides outside the gene matches: 13. The CDR3 reads CASSSPLGREGRDTQYF. Written as DNA, the CDR3 is TGTGCCAGCAGCTCCCCATTGGGGCGGGAGGGCAGAGATACGCAGTATTTT.

V and J are TRBV3-1 and TRBJ2-5, with D perhaps matching TRBD1 (5 bases). The CDR3 has 13 residues. The V end was cut by 4 bases, the J end by 5 bases, with 11 bases between. Looked up from germline, CDR1 is LGHDT and CDR2 is YNNKEL (reference sequence). The DNA of the CDR3 is TGTGCCAGCAGCCCCGACAGTTCGGAGACCCAGTACTTC. Encoded protein: CASSPDSSETQYF.

The J gene is TRBJ2-4, the V gene TRBV11-2, with D maybe TRBD1 (6 bases). Trimming cost V 1 base and J 2 bases, with 9 bases left between them. The CDR3 runs 15 residues. Germline V gives CDR1 SGHAT, CDR2 FQNNGV. The CDR3 protein is CASSLVRGTKNIQYF. CDR3 bases: TGTGCCAGCAGCTTAGTTAGGGGGACCAAAAACATTCAGTACTTC.

This clonotype appeared a few times. This chain uses TRBV7-2 with TRBJ2-7; possibly TRBD1 or TRBD2 for D (6 bases each). The CDR3 totals 16 residues. The V end was cut by 5 bases, the J end by 2 bases, with 19 bases between. In germline, CDR1 is SGHTA, CDR2 FQGNSA. CDR3 DNA sequence: TGTGCCAGCAGCCACTCTTCGGGGGCAGGGGCCTACGAGCAGTACTTC. Its protein is CASSHSSGAGAYEQYF.

The chain couples TRBV29-1 to TRBJ2-3; TRBD2 matches at 7 bases. Germline lookup yields CDR1 SQVTM and CDR2 ANQGSEA. The CDR3 sequence is 14 residues long. Unmatched junction bases numbered 7, after V lost 6 bases and J lost 1 base. For the CDR3, the DNA is TGCAGCGTGAGTGTAGCGGGTGGCACAGATACGCAGTATTTT. Translating it yields CSVSVAGGTDTQYF.

This chain connects TRBV20-1 to TRBJ2-1; D perhaps matches TRBD2 (6 bases). The CDR3 totals 15 residues. Germline CDR1 and CDR2: DFQATT and SNEGSKA (reference sequence). With 8 bases removed from V and 0 bases from J, the gap between germline ends came to 17 bases. CDR3 in DNA: TGCAGTTCCGTCAGACGGGGGAGCTCCTACAATGAGCAGTTCTTC. Translated: CSSVRRGSSYNEQFF.

This clonotype occurred a few times. CDR3 coding DNA: TGTGCCAGCAGTGCGGGGAATGAGCAGTTCTTC. This encodes CASSAGNEQFF. V gene TRBV25-1 combines with J gene TRBJ2-1; weak D call: TRBD2 (5 bases). V was pared by 4 bases and J by 7 bases, with 5 bases between. From germline, CDR1 is MGHDK and CDR2 SYGVNS. This CDR3 is built from 11 residues.

This clonotype was seen only a few times. The chain uses TRBV7-3 and TRBJ1-2; D possibly corresponds to TRBD1 (5 bases). Germline loops: CDR1 SGHTA, CDR2 FQGTGA. Trimming pared 5 bases from V and 11 bases from J, leaving 12 bases between. The CDR3 is made up of 11 amino acids. In DNA, the CDR3 is TGTGCCAGCAGCGGGGGGTTGGAGTACACCTTC. Its translation is CASSGGLEYTF. The entire variable domain, with the rest obtained from reference TRBV7-3 and TRBJ1-2, is as follows: GAGVSQTPSNKVTEKGKYVELRCDPISGHTALYWYRQSLGQGPEFLIYFQGTGAADDSGLPNDRFFAVRPEGSVSTLKIQRTERGDSAVYLCASSGGLEYTFGSGTRLTVV.

The J gene is TRBJ2-7, the V gene TRBV4-1; D perhaps matches TRBD2 (5 bases). The germline V gene encodes CDR1 MGHRA and CDR2 YSYEKL. This CDR3 is built from 13 residues. Trimming took off 6 bases at V and 0 bases at J, with 9 bases between the two ends. DNA of the CDR3: TGCGCCAGCAGAGCGGTCCTCTCCTACGAGCAGTACTTC. Translated, it gives CASRAVLSYEQYF.

This sequence joins TRBV12-3 or TRBV12-4 and TRBJ2-3; 8 nucleotides agree with TRBD2. The ends lost 9 bases at V and 2 bases at J; junction bases unmatched: 4. The CDR3 has 13 amino acids. In nucleotides, the CDR3 is TGTGCCAGTTTAGCGGGGTCCACAGATACGCAGTATTTT. Protein sequence: CASLAGSTDTQYF.

This clonotype has a count of ten or more. The chain couples TRBV7-9 to TRBJ2-3, with D unresolved. With 4 bases removed from V and 3 bases from J, the gap between germline ends came to 11 bases. In germline, CDR1 is SEHNR, CDR2 FQNEAQ (reference sequence). This CDR3 contains 14 residues. The CDR3 DNA reads TGTGCCAGCAGCTACACCGGGTCTACAGATACGCAGTATTTT. Its protein is CASSYTGSTDTQYF.

This clonotype was counted only a few times. The rearrangement joins TRBV4-2 to TRBJ2-7; D unresolved. CDR1 is LGHNA, CDR2 YNFKEQ, per germline. The CDR3 has 15 residues. Trimming took 1 base from V and 7 from J, leaving 17 bases between them. The CDR3 DNA reads TGTGCCAGCAGCCAAGCCGATTCGGAGCCGTGGGAGCAGTACTTC. Its protein product is CASSQADSEPWEQYF.

This clonotype has more than one count but fewer than ten. The chain combines TRBV7-8 with TRBJ2-7; unclear D gene. V gave up 5 bases and J gave up 0 bases, with 14 bases separating them. This CDR3 is 15 amino acids long. Germline V gives CDR1 SGHVS, CDR2 FQNEAQ. The CDR3 sequence: CASSPKDAISYEQYF. CDR3 coding DNA: TGTGCCAGCAGCCCTAAGGACGCCATCTCCTACGAGCAGTACTTC.